This TCR beta chain comes out of a study of graft-versus-host responses after intestinal transplantation. The CDR3 spans 11 residues. Trimming took 1 base from V and 15 from J, leaving 11 bases between them. From germline, CDR1 is SGHDT and CDR2 YYEEEE. Overall study findings and caveats: Recipient-marrow GvH clones were detected, some having first appeared in ileum or blood.

For this clone: Its antigen is not identified.

TCRdb's table, derived via immunoSEQ multiplex PCR, lists solely in-frame clones and lacks some. The table has under 20,000 clones, around nine tenths seen once. Source: bone marrow, taken approximately 120 days after transplant. This TCR derives from a human patient who received an intestinal transplant, so some T cells may come from the graft donor. The chain employs TRBV5-6 and TRBJ2-1, with D perhaps matching TRBD1 or TRBD2 (5 bases each). In DNA, the CDR3 is TGTGCCAGCAGCTTGCGGGGCTTGGCGTTCTTC. This translates into CASSLRGLAFF.